This T cell receptor (beta chain) is from a study of PD-1 blockade in classical Hodgkin lymphoma. Germline values: CDR1 SGDLS, CDR2 YYNGEE. Trimming left V 7 bases short and J 2 bases short, with 7 bases between. CDR3 length: 13 residues. In the case of this clone: Its matching antigen is unknown.

The time point here: newly diagnosed, previously untreated cHL patient sample. Thawed PBMCs yielded CD4+ T cells through magnetic negative selection. Broader study findings: Sources of repertoire differences remain undefined, possibly disease activity or prior therapy. Reports indicated that newly diagnosed patients had lower baseline TCR diversity than healthy donors did.

Assay used: immunoSEQ multiplex PCR; TCRdb lists only in-frame clones, some missing. The sample holds under 35,000 clones, 88% seen once. This chain links TRBV9 with TRBJ2-6, with D maybe TRBD2 (6 bases). The sequence derives from a human donor with classical Hodgkin lymphoma. The sequenced sample consisted of CD4+ T cells from blood. The CDR3 bases are TGTGCCAGCCGGGGGACTGGGGCCAACGTCCTGACTTTC. It encodes CASRGTGANVLTF. The full variable domain, in which reference TRBV9 and TRBJ2-6 provide the parts outside the CDR3, is DSGVTQTPKHLITATGQRVTLRCSPRSGDLSVYWYQQSLDQGLQFLIQYYNGEERAKGNILERFSAQQFPDLHSELNLSSLELGDSALYFCASRGTGANVLTFGAGSRLTVL.